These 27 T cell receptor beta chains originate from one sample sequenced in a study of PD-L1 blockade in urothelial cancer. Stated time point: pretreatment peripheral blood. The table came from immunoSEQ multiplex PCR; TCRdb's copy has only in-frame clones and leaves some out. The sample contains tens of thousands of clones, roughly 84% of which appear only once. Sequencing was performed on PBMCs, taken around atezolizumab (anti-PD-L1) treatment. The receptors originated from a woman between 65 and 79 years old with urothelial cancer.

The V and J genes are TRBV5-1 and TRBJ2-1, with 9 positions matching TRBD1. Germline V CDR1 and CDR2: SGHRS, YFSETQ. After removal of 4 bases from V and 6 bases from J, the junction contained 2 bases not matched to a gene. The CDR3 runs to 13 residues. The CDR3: CASSAGQGNEQFF. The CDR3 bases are TGCGCCAGCAGCGCGGGACAGGGCAATGAGCAGTTCTTC.

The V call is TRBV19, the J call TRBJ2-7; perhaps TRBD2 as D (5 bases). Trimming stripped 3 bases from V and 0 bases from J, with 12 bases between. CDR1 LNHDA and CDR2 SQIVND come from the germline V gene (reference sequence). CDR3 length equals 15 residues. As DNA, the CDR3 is TGTGCCAGTAGTATTAGGTCGGGGAGCTCCTACGAGCAGTACTTC. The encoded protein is CASSIRSGSSYEQYF.

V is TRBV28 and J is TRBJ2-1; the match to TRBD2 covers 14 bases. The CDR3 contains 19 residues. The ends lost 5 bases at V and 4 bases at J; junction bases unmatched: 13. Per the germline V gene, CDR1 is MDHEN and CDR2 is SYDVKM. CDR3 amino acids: CASSTGLAGGWLPYNEQFF. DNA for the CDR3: TGTGCCAGCAGTACCGGACTAGCGGGAGGTTGGCTTCCGTACAATGAGCAGTTCTTC.

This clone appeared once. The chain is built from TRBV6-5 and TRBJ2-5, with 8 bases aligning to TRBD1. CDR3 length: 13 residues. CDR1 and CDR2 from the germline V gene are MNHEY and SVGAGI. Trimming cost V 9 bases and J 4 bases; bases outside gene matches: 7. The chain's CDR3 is CASGQGLGETQYF. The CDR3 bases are TGTGCCAGTGGACAGGGCTTAGGAGAGACCCAGTACTTC.

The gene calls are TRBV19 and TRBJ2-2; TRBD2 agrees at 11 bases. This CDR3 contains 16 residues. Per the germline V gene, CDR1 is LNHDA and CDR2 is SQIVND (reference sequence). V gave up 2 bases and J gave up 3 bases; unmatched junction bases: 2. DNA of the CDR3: TGTGCCAGTAGTATACTTAGCGGGAGGGACACCGGGGAGCTGTTTTTT. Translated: CASSILSGRDTGELFF. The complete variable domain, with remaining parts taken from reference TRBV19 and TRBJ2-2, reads DGGITQSPKYLFRKEGQNVTLSCEQNLNHDAMYWYRQDPGQGLRLIYYSQIVNDFQKGDIAEGYSVSREKKESFPLTVTSAQKNPTAFYLCASSILSGRDTGELFFGEGSRLTVL.

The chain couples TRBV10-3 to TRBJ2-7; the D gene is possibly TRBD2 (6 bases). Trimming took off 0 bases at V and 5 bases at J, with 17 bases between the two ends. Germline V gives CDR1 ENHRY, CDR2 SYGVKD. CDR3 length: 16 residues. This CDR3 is CAISESPGAILNEQYF. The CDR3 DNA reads TGTGCCATCAGTGAGTCGCCGGGAGCGATTCTCAACGAGCAGTACTTC.

CDR3: CASSPHQGGETQYF. CDR3 nucleotide sequence: TGTGCCAGCAGCCCCCACCAGGGGGGAGAGACCCAGTACTTC. The gene calls are TRBV9 and TRBJ2-5; D might be TRBD1 (7 bases). Deletions cut 4 bases from V and 4 bases from J, with 14 bases between. CDR1 SGDLS and CDR2 YYNGEE come from the germline V gene. This CDR3 region has 14 residues.

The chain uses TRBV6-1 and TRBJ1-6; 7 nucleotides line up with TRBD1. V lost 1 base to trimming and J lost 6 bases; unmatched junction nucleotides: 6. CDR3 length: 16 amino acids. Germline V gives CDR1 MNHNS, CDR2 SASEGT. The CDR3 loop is CASSEVSGTVNSPLHF. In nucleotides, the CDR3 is TGTGCCAGCAGTGAAGTATCCGGGACAGTTAATTCACCCCTCCACTTT.

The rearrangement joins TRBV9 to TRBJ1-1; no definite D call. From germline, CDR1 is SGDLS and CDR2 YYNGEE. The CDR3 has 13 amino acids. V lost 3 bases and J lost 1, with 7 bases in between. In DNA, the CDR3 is TGTGCCAGCAGCGGAATACAGAACACTGAAGCTTTCTTT. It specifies CASSGIQNTEAFF.

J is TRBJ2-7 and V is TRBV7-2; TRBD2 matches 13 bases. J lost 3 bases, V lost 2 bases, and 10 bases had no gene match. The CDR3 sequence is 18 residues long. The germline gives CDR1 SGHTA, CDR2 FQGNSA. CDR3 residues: CASSLNDVLAGGLYEQYF. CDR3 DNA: TGTGCCAGCAGCTTAAACGATGTACTAGCGGGAGGGCTCTACGAGCAGTACTTC.

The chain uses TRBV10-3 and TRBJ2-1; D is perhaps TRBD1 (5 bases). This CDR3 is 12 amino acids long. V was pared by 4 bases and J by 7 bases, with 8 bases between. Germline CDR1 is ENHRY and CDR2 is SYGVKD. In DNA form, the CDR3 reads TGTGCCATCAGTGTCTCAGGGAATGAGCAGTTCTTC. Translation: CAISVSGNEQFF.

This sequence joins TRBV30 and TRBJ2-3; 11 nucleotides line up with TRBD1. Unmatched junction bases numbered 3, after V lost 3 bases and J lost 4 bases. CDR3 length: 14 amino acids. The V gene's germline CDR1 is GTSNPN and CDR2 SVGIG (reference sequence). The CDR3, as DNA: TGTGCCTGGAGCTGGGGACAGGGGGCAGATACGCAGTATTTT. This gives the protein CAWSWGQGADTQYF.

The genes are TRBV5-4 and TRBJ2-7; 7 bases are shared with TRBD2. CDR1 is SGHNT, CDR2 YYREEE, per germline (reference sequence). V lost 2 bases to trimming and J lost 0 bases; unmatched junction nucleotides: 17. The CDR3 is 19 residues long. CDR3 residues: CASSLPWGGGPSFSYEQYF. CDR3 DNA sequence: TGTGCCAGCAGCTTACCCTGGGGGGGAGGGCCCTCATTCTCCTACGAGCAGTACTTC.

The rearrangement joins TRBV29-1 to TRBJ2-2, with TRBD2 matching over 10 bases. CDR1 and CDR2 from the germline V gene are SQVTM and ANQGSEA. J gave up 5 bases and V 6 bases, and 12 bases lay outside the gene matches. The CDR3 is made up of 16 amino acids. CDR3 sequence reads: CSVLTSGSAGTGELFF. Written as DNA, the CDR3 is TGCAGCGTGCTGACTAGCGGGTCGGCGGGAACCGGGGAGCTGTTTTTT.

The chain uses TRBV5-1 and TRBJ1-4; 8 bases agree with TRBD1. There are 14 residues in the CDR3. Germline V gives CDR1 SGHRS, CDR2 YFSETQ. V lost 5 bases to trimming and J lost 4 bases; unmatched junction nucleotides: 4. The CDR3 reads CASRTGQGNEKLFF. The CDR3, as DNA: TGCGCCAGCAGAACTGGACAGGGTAATGAAAAACTGTTTTTT.

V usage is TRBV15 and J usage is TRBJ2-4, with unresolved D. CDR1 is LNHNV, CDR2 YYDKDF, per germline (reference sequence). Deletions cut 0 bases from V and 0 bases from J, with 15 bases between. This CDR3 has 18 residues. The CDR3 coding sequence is TGTGCCACCAGCAGAGATTCTCCCAGCGCCCTAGCCAAAAACATTCAGTACTTC. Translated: CATSRDSPSALAKNIQYF. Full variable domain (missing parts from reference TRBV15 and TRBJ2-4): DAMVIQNPRYQVTQFGKPVTLSCSQTLNHNVMYWYQQKSSQAPKLLFHYYDKDFNNEADTPDNFQSRRPNTSFCFLDIRSPGLGDTAMYLCATSRDSPSALAKNIQYFGAGTRLSVL.

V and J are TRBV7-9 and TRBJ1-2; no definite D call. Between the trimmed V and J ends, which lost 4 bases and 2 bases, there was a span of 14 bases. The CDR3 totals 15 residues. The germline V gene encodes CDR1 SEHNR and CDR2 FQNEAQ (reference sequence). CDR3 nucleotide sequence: TGTGCCAGCAGCTCCCATGCAGTCGTCAACTATGGCTACACCTTC. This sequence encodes CASSSHAVVNYGYTF.

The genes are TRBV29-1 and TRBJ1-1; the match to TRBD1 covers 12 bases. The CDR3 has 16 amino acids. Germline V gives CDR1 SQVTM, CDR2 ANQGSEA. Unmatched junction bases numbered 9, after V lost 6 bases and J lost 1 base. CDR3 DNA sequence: TGCAGCGTACCCCGGGACAGGGGGCAGTCGAACACTGAAGCTTTCTTT. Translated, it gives CSVPRDRGQSNTEAFF.

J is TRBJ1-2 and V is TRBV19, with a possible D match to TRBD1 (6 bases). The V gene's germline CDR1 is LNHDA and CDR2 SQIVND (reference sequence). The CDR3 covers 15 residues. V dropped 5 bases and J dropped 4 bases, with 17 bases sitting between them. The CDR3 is CASSVNRERPYGYTF. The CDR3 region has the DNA TGTGCCAGTAGTGTAAACAGGGAGAGACCCTATGGCTACACCTTC.

The CDR3, as DNA: TGCGCCAGCAGCCACAACCTTGCGGGACAGGGGGGAGGGACCCAGTACTTC. Amino acid sequence: CASSHNLAGQGGGTQYF. J is TRBJ2-5 and V is TRBV4-1; TRBD1 matches 11 bases. V trimming: 3 bases; J trimming: 7 bases; junction bases outside the gene matches: 13. This CDR3 is built from 17 residues. Germline assignment: CDR1 MGHRA and CDR2 YSYEKL.

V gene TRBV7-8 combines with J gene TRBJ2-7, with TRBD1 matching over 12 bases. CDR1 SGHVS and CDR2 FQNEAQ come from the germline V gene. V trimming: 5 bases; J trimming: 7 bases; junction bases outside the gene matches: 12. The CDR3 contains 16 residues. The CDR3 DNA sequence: TGTGCCAGCAGCGCCCCCGGGACAGGGGGCTGGGGGGAGCAGTACTTC. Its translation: CASSAPGTGGWGEQYF.

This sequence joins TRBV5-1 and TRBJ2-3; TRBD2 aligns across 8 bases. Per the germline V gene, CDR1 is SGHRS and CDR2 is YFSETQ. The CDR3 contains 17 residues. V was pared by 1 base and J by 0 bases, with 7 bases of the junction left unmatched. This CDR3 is CASSLRPAGVSTDTQYF. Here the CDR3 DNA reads TGCGCCAGCAGCTTGCGGCCAGCGGGGGTTAGCACAGATACGCAGTATTTT.

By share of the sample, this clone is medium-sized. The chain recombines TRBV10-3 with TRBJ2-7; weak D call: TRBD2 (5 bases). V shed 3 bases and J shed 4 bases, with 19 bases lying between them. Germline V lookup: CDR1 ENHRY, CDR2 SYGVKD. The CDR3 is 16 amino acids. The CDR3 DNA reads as TGTGCCATCAGTGAAGGAGCGGCCGGCAGGATTTACGAGCAGTACTTC. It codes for CAISEGAAGRIYEQYF.

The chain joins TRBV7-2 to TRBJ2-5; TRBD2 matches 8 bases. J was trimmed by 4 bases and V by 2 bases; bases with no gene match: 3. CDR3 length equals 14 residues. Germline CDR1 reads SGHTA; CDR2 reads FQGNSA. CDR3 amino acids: CASSLTAGGETQYF. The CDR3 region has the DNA TGTGCCAGCAGCTTAACTGCGGGGGGAGAGACCCAGTACTTC.

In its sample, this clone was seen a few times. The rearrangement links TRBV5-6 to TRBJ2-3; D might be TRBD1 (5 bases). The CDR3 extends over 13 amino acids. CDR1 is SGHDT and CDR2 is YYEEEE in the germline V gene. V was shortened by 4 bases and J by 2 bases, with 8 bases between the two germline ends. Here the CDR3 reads CASSVGPTDTQYF. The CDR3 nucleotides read TGTGCCAGCAGCGTGGGGCCCACAGATACGCAGTATTTT.

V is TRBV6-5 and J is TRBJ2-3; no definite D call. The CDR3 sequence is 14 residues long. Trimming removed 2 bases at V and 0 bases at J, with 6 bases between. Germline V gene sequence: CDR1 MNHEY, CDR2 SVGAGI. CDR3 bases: TGTGCCAGCAGTTACCGGTCTAGCACAGATACGCAGTATTTT. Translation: CASSYRSSTDTQYF.

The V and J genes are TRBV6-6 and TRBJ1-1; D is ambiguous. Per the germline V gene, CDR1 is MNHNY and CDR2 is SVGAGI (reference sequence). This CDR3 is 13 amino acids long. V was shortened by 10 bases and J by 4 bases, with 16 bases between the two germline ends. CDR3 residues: CATTVGAGTEAFF. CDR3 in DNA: TGTGCCACCACCGTGGGCGCGGGCACTGAAGCTTTCTTT.